This entry lists 10 T cell receptor beta chains sequenced from one sample in a study of blood T cell repertoires in COVID-19. Sequenced by immunoSEQ multiplex PCR; TCRdb stores in-frame clones only, minus some. The table shows 120,000 to 150,000 clones, with around 81% occurring only once. Sequenced sample: peripheral blood. The receptors were gathered from a woman aged 40 to 50 with active or convalescent COVID-19.

V is TRBV5-5 and J is TRBJ1-1; unclear D gene. CDR3 length equals 15 residues. Looked up from germline, CDR1 is SGHKS and CDR2 is YYEKEE (reference sequence). V lost 1 base to trimming and J lost 4 bases, with 14 bases between them. The DNA of the CDR3 is TGTGCCAGCAGCTTGTGGGGAGGGCCGGGCACTGAAGCTTTCTTT. Protein sequence: CASSLWGGPGTEAFF.

This chain uses TRBV5-1 with TRBJ1-6; 7 nucleotides line up with TRBD1. V was pared by 1 base and J by 8 bases, with 6 bases of the junction left unmatched. CDR1 SGHRS and CDR2 YFSETQ come from the germline V gene. CDR3 length equals 15 residues. The CDR3 region has the DNA TGCGCCAGCAGCTTGACAGGGGAGGCCTATTCACCCCTCCACTTT. Its translation is CASSLTGEAYSPLHF. Using reference TRBV5-1 and TRBJ1-6 for the parts outside the CDR3, the full variable domain is KAGVTQTPRYLIKTRGQQVTLSCSPISGHRSVSWYQQTPGQGLQFLFEYFSETQRNKGNFPGRFSGRQFSNSRSEMNVSTLELGDSALYLCASSLTGEAYSPLHFGNGTRLTVT.

The chain uses TRBV11-2 and TRBJ2-7; maybe TRBD1 (6 bases). Looked up from germline, CDR1 is SGHAT and CDR2 is FQNNGV. This CDR3 spans 15 amino acids. V lost 0 bases to trimming and J lost 0 bases, with 9 bases between them. CDR3 sequence (DNA): TGTGCCAGCAGCTTAGACGACAGGAGCTCCTACGAGCAGTACTTC. Its protein product is CASSLDDRSSYEQYF. Full variable domain (outside the CDR3, taken from reference TRBV11-2 and TRBJ2-7): EAGVAQSPRYKIIEKRQSVAFWCNPISGHATLYWYQQILGQGPKLLIQFQNNGVVDDSQLPKDRFSAERLKGVDSTLKIQPAKLEDSAVYLCASSLDDRSSYEQYFGPGTRLTVT.

The chain links TRBV11-1 to TRBJ2-2, with TRBD1 as a possible D gene (6 bases). With 5 bases removed from V and 6 bases from J, the gap between germline ends came to 13 bases. CDR3 length equals 14 residues. Germline CDR1 SGHAT, CDR2 FQDESV (reference sequence). CDR3 nucleotide sequence: TGTGCCAGCAGCCTCTTCCAGGGGCCCGGGGAGCTGTTTTTT. Its translation: CASSLFQGPGELFF.

The V call is TRBV7-7, the J call TRBJ2-1; 10 bases are shared with TRBD1. The CDR3 totals 15 residues. The germline gives CDR1 SSHAT, CDR2 FNYEAQ (reference sequence). V shed 5 bases and J 9 bases; nucleotides not matched to a gene: 10. CDR3 DNA: TGTGCCAGCAGCCCCCGGGACAGGGGAATTGGTGAGCAGTTCTTC. Its protein product is CASSPRDRGIGEQFF.

This clone was found a few times. J is TRBJ1-5 and V is TRBV10-3; tentative D call: TRBD1 (6 bases). The CDR3 totals 16 residues. From germline, CDR1 is ENHRY and CDR2 SYGVKD. V was trimmed by 3 bases and J by 0 bases, leaving 12 bases between them. CDR3 DNA sequence: TGTGCCATCAGTGATATCGGGACAAGTAGCAATCAGCCCCAGCATTTT. Its translation: CAISDIGTSSNQPQHF.

The chain is built from TRBV10-2 and TRBJ1-1; 9 bases fit TRBD1. Germline loops: CDR1 WSHSY, CDR2 SAAADI. There are 14 residues in the CDR3. V shed 4 bases and J 3 bases; nucleotides not matched to a gene: 3. The DNA for the CDR3 is TGCGCCAGCAGTGTTCGACAGGGGGACACTGAAGCTTTCTTT. Residues: CASSVRQGDTEAFF.

This chain uses TRBV2 with TRBJ1-5; 7 bases are a match to TRBD1. J was trimmed by 16 bases and V by 4 bases; bases with no gene match: 10. Germline V gene sequence: CDR1 SNHLY, CDR2 FYNNEI. This CDR3 has 12 amino acids. The CDR3 coding sequence is TGTGCCAGCAGTGGGGACAGTCCGAGGTGCCATTTT. Encoded protein: CASSGDSPRCHF.

The chain carries TRBV5-8 and TRBJ1-5, with D uncertain. Germline V gene lookup returns CDR1 SGHTS and CDR2 YDEGEE. This CDR3 has 13 residues. The V end was cut by 4 bases, the J end by 4 bases, with 9 bases between. The CDR3 nucleotides are TGTGCCAGCAGCCCTAACAGTAATCAGCCCCAGCATTTT. This codes for CASSPNSNQPQHF.

V gene TRBV7-2 combines with J gene TRBJ2-7; TRBD2 matches at 10 bases. J lost 2 bases, V lost 0 bases, and 4 bases had no gene match. Germline assignment: CDR1 SGHTA and CDR2 FQGNSA. CDR3 length: 16 residues. The CDR3: CASSLAALAGAYEQYF. In DNA form, the CDR3 reads TGTGCCAGCAGCTTAGCGGCGCTAGCGGGAGCCTACGAGCAGTACTTC.